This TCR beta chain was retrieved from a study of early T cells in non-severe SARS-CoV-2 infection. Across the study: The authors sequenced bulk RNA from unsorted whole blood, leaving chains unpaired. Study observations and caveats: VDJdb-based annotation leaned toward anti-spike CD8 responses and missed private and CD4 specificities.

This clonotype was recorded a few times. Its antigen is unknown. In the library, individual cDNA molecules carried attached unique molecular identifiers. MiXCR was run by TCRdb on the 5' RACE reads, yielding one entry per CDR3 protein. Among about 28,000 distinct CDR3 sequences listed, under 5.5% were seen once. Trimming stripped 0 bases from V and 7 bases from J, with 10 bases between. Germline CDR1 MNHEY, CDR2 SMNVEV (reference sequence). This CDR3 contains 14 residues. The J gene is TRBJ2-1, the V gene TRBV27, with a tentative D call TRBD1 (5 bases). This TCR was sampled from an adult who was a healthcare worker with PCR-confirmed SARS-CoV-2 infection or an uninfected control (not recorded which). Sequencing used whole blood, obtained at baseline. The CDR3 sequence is CASSLSRVVNEQFF. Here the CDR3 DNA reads TGTGCCAGCAGTTTATCCAGGGTTGTGAATGAGCAGTTCTTC.